This T cell receptor beta chain stems from a study of cytomegalovirus exposure and HLA in healthy donors. Study-wide background: According to later analysis, the same platform produced the 120 validation and under 750 first-cohort repertoires. Study outcomes and limitations: In vitro assays verified that three CMV-associated chains recognized CMV antigens specifically.

The repertoire was sequenced with immunoSEQ multiplex PCR; TCRdb's copy has only in-frame clones and lacks some. The sample holds about 160,000 clones, around four fifths seen once. Germline CDR1 reads SNHLY; CDR2 reads FYNNEI. This CDR3 has 14 residues. V was cut by 9 bases and J by 1 base, with 13 bases left in between. The approximately 120-subject validation cohort, separate from the approximately 630-subject first cohort, included the donors. This clone was seen just once. What it binds is not known. The V gene is TRBV2, the J gene TRBJ1-5; D is possibly TRBD1 (5 bases). Sequenced sample: PBMCs. The receptor was isolated from a young man in good health and CMV-seropositive. The CDR3 loop is CARGGEGSNQPQHF. The CDR3, as DNA: TGTGCCAGGGGGGGGGAGGGCAGCAATCAGCCCCAGCATTTT. The full variable domain, with the rest looked up from reference TRBV2 and TRBJ1-5, is EPEVTQTPSHQVTQMGQEVILRCVPISNHLYFYWYRQILGQKVEFLVSFYNNEISEKSEIFDDQFSVERPDGSNFTLKIRSTKLEDSAMYFCARGGEGSNQPQHFGDGTRLSIL.